These 27 T cell receptor beta chains originate from one sample sequenced in a study of OX40 agonist ivuxolimab in advanced cancers. Measured with immunoSEQ multiplex PCR; TCRdb has only the in-frame clones, and not every one. The sample records about 82,000 clones, around 83% being singletons. The sequencing used CD4+ or CD8+ T cells sorted from blood, collected in a trial of the OX40 agonist ivuxolimab. These receptors all come from an adult with an advanced solid tumor such as melanoma, head and neck, liver or kidney cancer.

The gene calls are TRBV29-1 and TRBJ1-1; TRBD1 matches at 7 bases. V lost 2 bases and J lost 5; bases outside the gene matches: 5. The CDR3 runs to 13 residues. Looked up from germline, CDR1 is SQVTM and CDR2 is ANQGSEA. CDR3 nucleotides: TGCAGCGTTGAATACATACAGGGGACTGAAGCTTTCTTT. Translation gives CSVEYIQGTEAFF.

This chain joins TRBV7-9 and TRBJ1-3; the D is unclear. V shed 5 bases and J shed 0 bases, with 11 bases lying between them. The CDR3 contains 15 residues. Germline V gene data show CDR1 as SEHNR and CDR2 as FQNEAQ (reference sequence). Written as DNA, the CDR3 is TGTGCCAGCAGCACTGACGGAGGCTCTGGAAACACCATATATTTT. It yields the protein CASSTDGGSGNTIYF.

The rearrangement uses TRBV23-1 and TRBJ1-2, with D perhaps TRBD1 (5 bases). TRBV23-1 is known as an ORF, though its function is uncertain. The CDR3 extends over 14 amino acids. Trimming pared 5 bases from V and 2 bases from J, leaving 12 bases between. DNA for the CDR3: TGCGCCAGCAGTTGGGACCGATCAAACTATGGCTACACCTTC. This sequence encodes CASSWDRSNYGYTF.

CDR3 sequence (DNA): TGTGCCAGTAGGGGGATCGGAGAAAACACTGAAGCTTTCTTT. Its translation is CASRGIGENTEAFF. The rearrangement uses TRBV19 and TRBJ1-1, with D hard to call. Germline V lookup: CDR1 LNHDA, CDR2 SQIVND (reference sequence). Trimming took 6 bases from V and 2 from J, leaving 13 bases between them. The CDR3 loop spans 14 amino acids.

This chain joins TRBV4-2 and TRBJ1-2; D is undetermined. Per germline, CDR1 LGHNA and CDR2 YNFKEQ. Trimming removed 1 base from V and 4 bases from J, with 10 bases in between. This CDR3 contains 14 residues. The CDR3 DNA reads TGTGCCAGCAGCCAAGGAGGTCTACCCTATGGCTACACCTTC. It specifies CASSQGGLPYGYTF.

This clone was seen only once. The J gene is TRBJ2-1, the V gene TRBV19, with 9 bases identical to TRBD1. V dropped 7 bases and J dropped 8; count of bases not matched to a gene: 18. CDR3 length: 17 residues. Germline assignment: CDR1 LNHDA and CDR2 SQIVND (reference sequence). Here the CDR3 reads CASKARSGQGNRDEQFF. The CDR3 coding sequence is TGTGCCAGTAAGGCTCGGAGTGGACAGGGGAATCGGGATGAGCAGTTCTTC.

This rearrangement joins TRBV7-9 to TRBJ2-7; D remains unclear. V dropped 1 base and J dropped 1 base, with 8 bases sitting between them. Germline V gene data show CDR1 as SEHNR and CDR2 as FQNEAQ (reference sequence). This CDR3 comprises 14 residues. CDR3 sequence: CASSLESESYEQYF. Written as DNA, the CDR3 is TGTGCCAGCAGCTTAGAGAGCGAATCCTACGAGCAGTACTTC.

The chain recombines TRBV30 with TRBJ1-1, with 8 nucleotides matching TRBD1. CDR1 is GTSNPN and CDR2 is SVGIG in the germline V gene (reference sequence). V shed 5 bases, J shed 11 bases, and the junction held 13 bases outside the gene matches. There are 13 residues in the CDR3. CDR3 residues: CAWAVGQGRVAFF. The CDR3 DNA is TGTGCCTGGGCGGTCGGACAGGGCAGGGTTGCTTTCTTT.

V is TRBV27 and J is TRBJ1-1; the D is unclear. Germline V gene sequence: CDR1 MNHEY, CDR2 SMNVEV (reference sequence). The V end was cut by 5 bases, the J end by 3 bases, with 10 bases between. This CDR3 comprises 13 residues. This CDR3 is CASSVLVDTEAFF. CDR3 in DNA: TGTGCCAGCAGTGTGTTGGTGGACACTGAAGCTTTCTTT.

The chain joins TRBV2 to TRBJ2-3; tentative D call: TRBD1 (5 bases). This CDR3 is built from 11 residues. Trimming removed 6 bases at V and 5 bases at J, with 6 bases between. Germline V CDR1 and CDR2: SNHLY, FYNNEI. The CDR3 sequence is CASRGVDTQYF. The DNA of the CDR3 is TGTGCCAGCAGAGGGGTAGATACGCAGTATTTT.

The chain is built from TRBV11-2 and TRBJ2-1; TRBD2 matches at 9 bases. This CDR3 is 16 amino acids long. CDR1 SGHAT and CDR2 FQNNGV come from the germline V gene. J gave up 7 bases and V 5 bases, and 12 bases lay outside the gene matches. The CDR3 loop is CASSPEGAGGRNEQFF. As DNA, the CDR3 is TGTGCCAGCAGCCCCGAGGGAGCGGGGGGAAGAAATGAGCAGTTCTTC.

The chain combines TRBV6-5 with TRBJ2-3; D uncertain. Germline CDR1 reads MNHEY; CDR2 reads SVGAGI. Trimming took off 9 bases at V and 0 bases at J, with 13 bases between the two ends. This CDR3 is built from 14 residues. The CDR3 nucleotides are TGTGCCAGTTACGGGCCAGCTAGCACAGATACGCAGTATTTT. This translates into CASYGPASTDTQYF.

V gene TRBV18 combines with J gene TRBJ2-1; the D gene could be TRBD1 or TRBD2 (6 bases each). The germline gives CDR1 KGHSH, CDR2 LQKENI. There are 14 residues in the CDR3. V lost 3 bases, J lost 2 bases, and 8 bases lay in between. CDR3 amino acids: CASSPGGAYNEQFF. The CDR3 coding sequence is TGTGCCAGCTCACCCGGGGGCGCCTACAATGAGCAGTTCTTC. Using reference TRBV18 and TRBJ2-1 for the parts outside the CDR3, the full variable domain is NAGVMQNPRHLVRRRGQEARLRCSPMKGHSHVYWYRQLPEEGLKFMVYLQKENIIDESGMPKERFSAEFPKEGPSILRIQQVVRGDSAAYFCASSPGGAYNEQFFGPGTRLTVL.

The chain uses TRBV28 and TRBJ1-1, with a possible D match to TRBD1 (6 bases). Trimming cost V 2 bases and J 4 bases, with 11 bases left between them. Germline V lookup: CDR1 MDHEN, CDR2 SYDVKM. The CDR3 contains 14 residues. CDR3 bases: TGTGCCAGCAGTTTAAGGGGGGGGTTCACTGAAGCTTTCTTT. Translated, it gives CASSLRGGFTEAFF.

The table lists this clone with a few counts. Compared with germline, one end of the junction differs, possibly owing to a read error. The chain is built from TRBV11-2 and TRBJ2-3, with D maybe TRBD2 (7 bases). Germline lookup yields CDR1 SGHAT and CDR2 FQNNGV. CDR3 length: 13 residues. CDR3 in amino acids: CASGTGGTYTQYF. DNA of the CDR3: TGTGCCAGCGGAACGGGGGGCACATATACGCAGTATTTT.

CDR3 loop: CASSLEDREYGYTF. The CDR3 DNA reads TGTGCCAGCAGCTTAGAGGACAGGGAGTATGGCTACACCTTC. V gene TRBV5-6 combines with J gene TRBJ1-2; 8 nucleotides agree with TRBD1. CDR1 SGHDT and CDR2 YYEEEE come from the germline V gene. This CDR3 comprises 14 residues. V was clipped by 2 bases and J by 5 bases; unmatched bases: 5.

The chain joins TRBV7-3 to TRBJ1-1; D is unresolved. Germline V gene data show CDR1 as SGHTA and CDR2 as FQGTGA. The CDR3 is 13 residues long. Trimming removed 2 bases at V and 1 base at J, with 5 bases between. For the CDR3, the DNA is TGTGCCAGCAGCTTACAGCAGAACACTGAAGCTTTCTTT. This encodes CASSLQQNTEAFF.

The chain joins TRBV5-4 to TRBJ2-2; the match to TRBD2 covers 7 bases. There are 15 residues in the CDR3. The germline V gene encodes CDR1 SGHNT and CDR2 YYREEE (reference sequence). The trim removed 3 bases at V and 2 bases at J, leaving 4 bases unmatched. CDR3: CASSWGGDNTGELFF. The CDR3 nucleotides read TGTGCCAGCAGCTGGGGAGGGGACAACACCGGGGAGCTGTTTTTT.

In its sample, this clone was seen once. J is TRBJ2-3 and V is TRBV15; D is ambiguous. V shed 1 base and J shed 2 bases, with 7 bases lying between them. The CDR3 covers 14 residues. Germline lookup yields CDR1 LNHNV and CDR2 YYDKDF (reference sequence). Written as DNA, the CDR3 is TGTGCCACCAGCAGAGGGGAAGACACAGATACGCAGTATTTT. It encodes CATSRGEDTDTQYF.

The count of this clone is one. J is TRBJ2-4 and V is TRBV5-1; D unclear. CDR3 length equals 16 residues. V lost 3 bases to trimming and J lost 0 bases, with 13 bases between them. Germline CDR1 SGHRS, CDR2 YFSETQ. CDR3 coding DNA: TGCGCCAGCAGCTATTATCCCTCCATAGCCAAAAACATTCAGTACTTC. Translating gives CASSYYPSIAKNIQYF.

The chain joins TRBV7-9 to TRBJ2-2, with TRBD2 matching 7 bases. V was pared by 9 bases and J by 4 bases, with 5 bases of the junction left unmatched. CDR3 size: 13 residues. Germline assignment: CDR1 SEHNR and CDR2 FQNEAQ (reference sequence). The CDR3: CASGRALTGELFF. The CDR3 region has the DNA TGTGCCAGTGGGAGGGCCCTCACCGGGGAGCTGTTTTTT. Together with reference TRBV7-9 and TRBJ2-2, the CDR3 gives the full variable domain: DTGVSQNPRHKITKRGQNVTFRCDPISEHNRLYWYRQTLGQGPEFLTYFQNEAQLEKSRLLSDRFSAERPKGSFSTLEIQRTEQGDSAMYLCASGRALTGELFFGEGSRLTVL.

The rearrangement uses TRBV7-2 and TRBJ2-1, with 7 bases matching TRBD2. V shed 10 bases and J 5 bases; nucleotides not matched to a gene: 2. The CDR3 is made up of 11 amino acids. Germline-derived CDR1 and CDR2 are SGHTA and FQGNSA. CDR3 protein: CATAGDNEQFF. Written as DNA, the CDR3 is TGTGCCACCGCGGGGGACAATGAGCAGTTCTTC.

This clone was picked up one time. V is TRBV7-2 and J is TRBJ1-5; perhaps TRBD1 as D (5 bases). From germline, CDR1 is SGHTA and CDR2 FQGNSA. V was trimmed by 5 bases and J by 10 bases, leaving 21 bases between them. The CDR3 has 15 residues. The CDR3 reads CASSASGTDGLPQHF. The CDR3 coding sequence is TGTGCCAGCAGCGCCTCCGGGACCGACGGTCTTCCCCAGCATTTT. The variable domain in full, completed from reference TRBV7-2 and TRBJ1-5, reads GAGVSQSPSNKVTEKGKDVELRCDPISGHTALYWYRQSLGQGLEFLIYFQGNSAPDKSGLPSDRFSAERTGGSVSTLTIQRTQQEDSAVYLCASSASGTDGLPQHFGDGTRLSIL.

CDR3 DNA: TGTGCTAGTGGTTTGCAGGGGCCGGAGACCCAGTACTTC. It yields the protein CASGLQGPETQYF. V and J are TRBV12-5 and TRBJ2-5; D possibly corresponds to TRBD1 (6 bases). CDR3 size: 13 residues. Germline V lookup: CDR1 LGHNT, CDR2 FRNRAP. Trimming removed 2 bases at V and 5 bases at J, with 9 bases between.

The rearrangement links TRBV6-1 to TRBJ1-2; D is ambiguous. CDR1 and CDR2 (germline): MNHNS, SASEGT. The CDR3 length is 16 residues. V lost 0 bases and J 7 bases, leaving 18 bases between the germline ends. In DNA, the CDR3 is TGTGCCAGCAGTGAAGCGGGAAGTCGGAGGAATCTTGGCTACACCTTC. Translated, it gives CASSEAGSRRNLGYTF.

The genes are TRBV5-6 and TRBJ2-5, with 14 bases fitting TRBD2. Per germline, CDR1 SGHDT and CDR2 YYEEEE. The CDR3 is 18 residues long. V was clipped by 2 bases and J by 1 base; unmatched bases: 7. CDR3 in amino acids: CASSFPGTSGGPQETQYF. CDR3 coding DNA: TGTGCCAGCAGCTTCCCAGGGACTAGCGGGGGCCCCCAAGAGACCCAGTACTTC.

This chain links TRBV27 with TRBJ2-1, with D perhaps matching TRBD1 (5 bases). V lost 1 base to trimming and J lost 4 bases, with 14 bases between them. The CDR3 is 16 amino acids. Per the germline V gene, CDR1 is MNHEY and CDR2 is SMNVEV (reference sequence). As DNA, the CDR3 is TGTGCCAGCAGTTTATTTGGGGCTTGGGATTACAATGAGCAGTTCTTC. It translates to CASSLFGAWDYNEQFF.